The next 3 T cell receptor beta chains were all read from a single sample in a study of PD-1 and CTLA-4 blockade in melanoma. TCRdb's table, derived via immunoSEQ multiplex PCR, lists solely in-frame clones and lacks some. This table has fewer than 20,000 clones, approximately 70% appearing once. Material: CD8+ T cells from peripheral blood, obtained from a patient given anti-PD-1 treatment. All receptors come from a human donor with melanoma.

This chain uses TRBV7-9 with TRBJ1-4; D not certain. Germline V gene lookup returns CDR1 SEHNR and CDR2 FQNEAQ (reference sequence). V lost 9 bases, J lost 6 bases, and 17 bases lay in between. This CDR3 has 14 amino acids. The CDR3 protein is CASTLREEDEKLFF. CDR3 sequence (DNA): TGTGCCAGTACCCTACGAGAGGAGGATGAAAAACTGTTTTTT.

The chain couples TRBV6-2 or TRBV6-3 to TRBJ2-7; D not certain. From germline, CDR1 is MNHEY and CDR2 SVGEGT. CDR3 size: 16 residues. V was cut by 0 bases and J by 2 bases, with 14 bases left in between. The DNA of the CDR3 is TGTGCCAGCAGTTACTCATTGGAGAGTCCAACCTACGAGCAGTACTTC. It encodes CASSYSLESPTYEQYF.

This clone has just a few counts. The chain has TRBV10-1 and TRBJ1-1, with 8 nucleotides matching TRBD1. After removal of 0 bases from V and 2 bases from J, the junction contained 2 bases not matched to a gene. Germline assignment: CDR1 WNHNN and CDR2 SYGVQD (reference sequence). This CDR3 region has 15 residues. The CDR3 bases are TGCGCCAGCAGTGAGTCGTCAGGGGGCAACACTGAAGCTTTCTTT. This translates into CASSESSGGNTEAFF.